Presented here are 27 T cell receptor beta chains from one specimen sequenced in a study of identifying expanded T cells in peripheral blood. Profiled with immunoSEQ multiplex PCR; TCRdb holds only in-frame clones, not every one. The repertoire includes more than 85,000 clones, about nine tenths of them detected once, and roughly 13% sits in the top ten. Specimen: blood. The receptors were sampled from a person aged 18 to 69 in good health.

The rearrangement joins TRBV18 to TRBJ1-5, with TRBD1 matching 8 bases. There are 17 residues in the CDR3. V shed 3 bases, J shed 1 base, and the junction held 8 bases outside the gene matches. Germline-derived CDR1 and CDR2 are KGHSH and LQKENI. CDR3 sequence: CASSPRGRGGSNQPQHF. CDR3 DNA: TGTGCCAGCTCACCCAGGGGGCGAGGGGGAAGCAATCAGCCCCAGCATTTT. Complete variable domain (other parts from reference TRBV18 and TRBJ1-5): NAGVMQNPRHLVRRRGQEARLRCSPMKGHSHVYWYRQLPEEGLKFMVYLQKENIIDESGMPKERFSAEFPKEGPSILRIQQVVRGDSAAYFCASSPRGRGGSNQPQHFGDGTRLSIL.

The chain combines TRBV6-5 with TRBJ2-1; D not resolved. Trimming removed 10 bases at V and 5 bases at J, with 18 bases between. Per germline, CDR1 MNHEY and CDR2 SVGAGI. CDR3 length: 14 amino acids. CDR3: CATGESPAHNEQFF. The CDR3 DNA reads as TGTGCCACCGGAGAGTCCCCTGCTCACAATGAGCAGTTCTTC.

CDR3 amino acids: CASRSTGASGNTIYF. CDR3 coding DNA: TGTGCCAGTCGATCAACGGGGGCCTCTGGAAACACCATATATTTT. V usage is TRBV19 and J usage is TRBJ1-3, with D tentatively TRBD1 (6 bases). V lost 8 bases to trimming and J lost 0 bases, with 14 bases between them. This CDR3 contains 15 residues. Germline CDR1 LNHDA, CDR2 SQIVND (reference sequence).

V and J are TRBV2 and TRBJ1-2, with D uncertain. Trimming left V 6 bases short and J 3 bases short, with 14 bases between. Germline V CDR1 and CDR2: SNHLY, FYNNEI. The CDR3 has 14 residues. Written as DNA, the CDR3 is TGTGCCAGCAGCGGAGCGGGGATATACTATGGCTACACCTTC. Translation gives CASSGAGIYYGYTF.

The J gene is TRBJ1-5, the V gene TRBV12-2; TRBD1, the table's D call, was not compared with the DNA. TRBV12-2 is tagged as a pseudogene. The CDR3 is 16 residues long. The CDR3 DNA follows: TGTGCAAGTCGCTTTCAGGGCGGTAATAGCAATCAGCCCCAGCATTTT. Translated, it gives CASRFQGGNSNQPQHF.

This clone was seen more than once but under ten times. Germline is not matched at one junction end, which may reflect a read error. CDR3 DNA sequence: TGTGCCAGCAGCTTAGCGACAGAATGGATATTT. Translation gives CASSLATEWIF. The chain has TRBV7-6 and TRBJ1-3; possibly TRBD1 for D (5 bases). Germline loops: CDR1 SGHVS, CDR2 FNYEAQ. This CDR3 is 11 amino acids long.

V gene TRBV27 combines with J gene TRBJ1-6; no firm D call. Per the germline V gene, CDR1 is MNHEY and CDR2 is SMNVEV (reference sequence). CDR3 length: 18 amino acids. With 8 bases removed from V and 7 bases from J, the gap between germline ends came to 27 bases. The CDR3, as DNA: TGTGCCAGCGCTCGGATGGGCACAACCCGCCCGGAAAATTCACCCCTCCACTTT. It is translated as CASARMGTTRPENSPLHF.

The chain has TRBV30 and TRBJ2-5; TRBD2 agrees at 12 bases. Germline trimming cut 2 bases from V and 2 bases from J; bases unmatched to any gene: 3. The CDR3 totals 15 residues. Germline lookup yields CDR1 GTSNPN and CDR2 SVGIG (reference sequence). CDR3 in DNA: TGTGCCTGGAGTAGACTAGCGGGGGTGCAAGAGACCCAGTACTTC. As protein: CAWSRLAGVQETQYF. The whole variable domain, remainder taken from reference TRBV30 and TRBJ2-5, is SQTIHQWPATLVQPVGSPLSLECTVEGTSNPNLYWYRQAAGRGLQLLFYSVGIGQISSEVPQNLSASRPQDRQFILSSKKLLLSDSGFYLCAWSRLAGVQETQYFGPGTRLLVL.

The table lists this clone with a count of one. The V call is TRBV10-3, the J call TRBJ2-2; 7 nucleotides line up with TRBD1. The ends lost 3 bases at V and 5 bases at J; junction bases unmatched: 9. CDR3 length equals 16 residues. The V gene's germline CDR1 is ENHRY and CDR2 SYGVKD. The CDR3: CAISERPGQSTGELFF. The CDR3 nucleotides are TGTGCCATCAGTGAACGCCCGGGACAGTCTACCGGGGAGCTGTTTTTT.

The CDR3 sequence: CASSPGQGTDTQYF. As DNA, the CDR3 is TGTGCCAGCAGCCCGGGACAGGGCACAGATACGCAGTATTTT. The rearrangement uses TRBV6-5 and TRBJ2-3; 8 bases agree with TRBD1. The V gene's germline CDR1 is MNHEY and CDR2 SVGAGI. The CDR3 runs 14 residues. V was clipped by 6 bases and J by 1 base; unmatched bases: 3.

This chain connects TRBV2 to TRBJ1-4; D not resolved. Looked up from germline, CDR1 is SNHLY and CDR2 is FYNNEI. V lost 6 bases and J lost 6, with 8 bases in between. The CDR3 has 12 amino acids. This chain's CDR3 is CASRDLDEKLFF. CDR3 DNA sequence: TGTGCCAGCAGGGACCTTGATGAAAAACTGTTTTTT. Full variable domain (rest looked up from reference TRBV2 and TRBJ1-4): EPEVTQTPSHQVTQMGQEVILRCVPISNHLYFYWYRQILGQKVEFLVSFYNNEISEKSEIFDDQFSVERPDGSNFTLKIRSTKLEDSAMYFCASRDLDEKLFFGSGTQLSVL.

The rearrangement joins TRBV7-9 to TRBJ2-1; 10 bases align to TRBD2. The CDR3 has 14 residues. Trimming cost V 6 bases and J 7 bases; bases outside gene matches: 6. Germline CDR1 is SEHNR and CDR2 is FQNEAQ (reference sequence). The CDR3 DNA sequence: TGTGCCAGCAGGTCTAGCGGGAGCCCAAATGAGCAGTTCTTC. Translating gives CASRSSGSPNEQFF.

DNA of the CDR3: TGCGCCAGCAGCTTGGGGCAGAGTAATGAAAAACTGTTTTTT. The encoded protein is CASSLGQSNEKLFF. V is TRBV5-1 and J is TRBJ1-4; D is unresolved. V lost 0 bases to trimming and J lost 4 bases, with 7 bases between them. CDR3 length: 14 amino acids. The germline V gene has CDR1 SGHRS and CDR2 YFSETQ.

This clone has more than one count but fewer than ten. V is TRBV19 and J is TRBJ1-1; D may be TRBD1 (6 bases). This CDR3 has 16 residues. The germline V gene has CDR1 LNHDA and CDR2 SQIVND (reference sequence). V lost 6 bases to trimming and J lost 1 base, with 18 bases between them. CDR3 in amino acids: CASREKQGRRNTEAFF. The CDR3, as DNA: TGTGCCAGTAGGGAAAAACAGGGTCGTCGGAACACTGAAGCTTTCTTT. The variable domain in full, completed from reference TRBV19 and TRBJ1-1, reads DGGITQSPKYLFRKEGQNVTLSCEQNLNHDAMYWYRQDPGQGLRLIYYSQIVNDFQKGDIAEGYSVSREKKESFPLTVTSAQKNPTAFYLCASREKQGRRNTEAFFGQGTRLTVV.

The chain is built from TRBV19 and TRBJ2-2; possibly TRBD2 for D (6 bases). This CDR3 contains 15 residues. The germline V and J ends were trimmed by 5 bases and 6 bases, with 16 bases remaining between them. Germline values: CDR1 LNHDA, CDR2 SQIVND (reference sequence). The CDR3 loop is CASSGGGTPSGELFF. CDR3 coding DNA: TGTGCCAGTAGTGGTGGAGGGACTCCCTCCGGGGAGCTGTTTTTT.

Here the CDR3 reads CASSTRDFSSYNEQFF. For the CDR3, the DNA is TGTGCCAGCAGCACTCGGGACTTCAGCTCCTACAATGAGCAGTTCTTC. V gene TRBV13 combines with J gene TRBJ2-1, with D possibly matching TRBD2 (6 bases). The CDR3 length is 16 residues. Germline V gene sequence: CDR1 PRHDT, CDR2 FYEKMQ (reference sequence). V was pared by 5 bases and J by 0 bases, with 14 bases between.

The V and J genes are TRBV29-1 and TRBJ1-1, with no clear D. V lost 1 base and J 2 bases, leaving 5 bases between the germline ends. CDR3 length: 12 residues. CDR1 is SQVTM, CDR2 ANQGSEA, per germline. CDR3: CSVEGHNTEAFF. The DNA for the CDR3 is TGCAGCGTTGAAGGACACAACACTGAAGCTTTCTTT. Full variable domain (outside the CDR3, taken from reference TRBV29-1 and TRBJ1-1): SAVISQKPSRDICQRGTSLTIQCQVDSQVTMMFWYRQQPGQSLTLIATANQGSEATYESGFVIDKFPISRPNLTFSTLTVSNMSPEDSSIYLCSVEGHNTEAFFGQGTRLTVV.

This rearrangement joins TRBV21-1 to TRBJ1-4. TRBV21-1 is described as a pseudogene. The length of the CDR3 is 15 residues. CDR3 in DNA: TGTGCCAGCAGCAAAGTTATCCCGGGGAATGAAAAACTGTTTTTT. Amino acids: CASSKVIPGNEKLFF.

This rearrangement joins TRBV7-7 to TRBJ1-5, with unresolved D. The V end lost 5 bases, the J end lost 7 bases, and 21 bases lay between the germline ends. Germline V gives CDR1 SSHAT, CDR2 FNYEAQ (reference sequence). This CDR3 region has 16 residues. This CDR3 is CASSPDAEIDGQPQHF. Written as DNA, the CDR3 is TGTGCCAGCAGCCCGGATGCAGAGATCGATGGACAGCCCCAGCATTTT.

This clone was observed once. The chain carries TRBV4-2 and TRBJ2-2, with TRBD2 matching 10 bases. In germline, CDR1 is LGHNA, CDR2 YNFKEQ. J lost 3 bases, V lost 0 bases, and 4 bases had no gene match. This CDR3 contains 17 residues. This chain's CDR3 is CASSQDQTSGYTGELFF. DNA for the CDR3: TGTGCCAGCAGCCAAGACCAGACTAGCGGGTACACCGGGGAGCTGTTTTTT.

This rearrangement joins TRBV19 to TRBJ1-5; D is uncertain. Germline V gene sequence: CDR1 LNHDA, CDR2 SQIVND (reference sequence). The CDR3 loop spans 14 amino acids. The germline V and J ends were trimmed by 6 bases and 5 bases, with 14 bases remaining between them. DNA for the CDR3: TGTGCCAGTAGCCGCGGGGTAGCGGATCAGCCCCAGCATTTT. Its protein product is CASSRGVADQPQHF.

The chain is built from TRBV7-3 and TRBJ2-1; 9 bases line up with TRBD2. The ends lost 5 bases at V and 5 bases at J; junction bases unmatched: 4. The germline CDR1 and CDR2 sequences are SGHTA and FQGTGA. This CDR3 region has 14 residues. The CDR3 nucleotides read TGTGCCAGCAGCCTAGCGGGAAGCAACAATGAGCAGTTCTTC. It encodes CASSLAGSNNEQFF.

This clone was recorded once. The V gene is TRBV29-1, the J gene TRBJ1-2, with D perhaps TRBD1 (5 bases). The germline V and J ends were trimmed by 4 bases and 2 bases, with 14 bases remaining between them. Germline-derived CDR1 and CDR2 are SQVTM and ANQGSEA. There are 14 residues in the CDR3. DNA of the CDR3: TGCAGCGTTGCCCCGGACACCCTAAACTATGGCTACACCTTC. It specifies CSVAPDTLNYGYTF. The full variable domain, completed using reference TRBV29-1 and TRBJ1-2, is SAVISQKPSRDICQRGTSLTIQCQVDSQVTMMFWYRQQPGQSLTLIATANQGSEATYESGFVIDKFPISRPNLTFSTLTVSNMSPEDSSIYLCSVAPDTLNYGYTFGSGTRLTVV.

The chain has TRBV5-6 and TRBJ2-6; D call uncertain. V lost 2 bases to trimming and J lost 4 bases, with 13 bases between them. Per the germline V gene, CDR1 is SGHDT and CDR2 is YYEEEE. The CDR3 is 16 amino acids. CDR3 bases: TGTGCCAGCAGCTTTCAGGCGACATCCGGGGCCAACGTCCTGACTTTC. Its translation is CASSFQATSGANVLTF.

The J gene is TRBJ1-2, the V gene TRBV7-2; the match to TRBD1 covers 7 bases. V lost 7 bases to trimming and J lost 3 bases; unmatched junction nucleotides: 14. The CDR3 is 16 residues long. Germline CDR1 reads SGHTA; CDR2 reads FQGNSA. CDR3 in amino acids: CASIRNRQGGDYGYTF. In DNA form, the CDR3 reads TGTGCCAGCATCAGAAATCGACAGGGCGGCGACTATGGCTACACCTTC. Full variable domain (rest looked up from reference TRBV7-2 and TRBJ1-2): GAGVSQSPSNKVTEKGKDVELRCDPISGHTALYWYRQSLGQGLEFLIYFQGNSAPDKSGLPSDRFSAERTGGSVSTLTIQRTQQEDSAVYLCASIRNRQGGDYGYTFGSGTRLTVV.

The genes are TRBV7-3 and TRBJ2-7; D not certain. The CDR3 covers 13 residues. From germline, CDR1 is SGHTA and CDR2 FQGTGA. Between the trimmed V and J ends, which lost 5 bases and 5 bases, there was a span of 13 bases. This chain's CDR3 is CASSPSPGDEQYF. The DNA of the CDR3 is TGTGCCAGCAGCCCATCCCCTGGGGACGAGCAGTACTTC.

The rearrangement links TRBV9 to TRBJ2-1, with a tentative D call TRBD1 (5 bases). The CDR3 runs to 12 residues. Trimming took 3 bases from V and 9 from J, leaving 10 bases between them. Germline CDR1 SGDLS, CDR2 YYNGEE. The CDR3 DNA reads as TGTGCCAGCAGCGACCGTACAGGTGAGCAGTTCTTC. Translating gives CASSDRTGEQFF. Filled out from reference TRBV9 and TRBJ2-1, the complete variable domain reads DSGVTQTPKHLITATGQRVTLRCSPRSGDLSVYWYQQSLDQGLQFLIQYYNGEERAKGNILERFSAQQFPDLHSELNLSSLELGDSALYFCASSDRTGEQFFGPGTRLTVL.